What follows describes a single T cell receptor beta chain. The data stem from a study of T cell changes during pregnancy in multiple sclerosis. Germline CDR1 reads SGHRS; CDR2 reads YFSETQ. V was pared by 1 base and J by 6 bases, with 9 bases of the junction left unmatched. The CDR3 sequence is 15 residues long. Profiling relied on immunoSEQ multiplex PCR, and the TCRdb table lists in-frame clones only, not all of them. This sample has about 16,000 clones, with approximately 83% found just once. The material sequenced was CD8+ T cells from peripheral blood mononuclear cells, taken in the first trimester of pregnancy. This sequence joins TRBV5-1 and TRBJ2-7; 8 nucleotides match TRBD1. The TCR comes from a female donor with multiple sclerosis, enrolled in a pregnancy study. The DNA of the CDR3 is TGCGCCAGCAGCTTGTACGGGACAGGAGATCGCGAGCAGTACTTC. Protein product: CASSLYGTGDREQYF.